Sequencing of this TCR beta chain was carried out in a study of T-cell memory formation after mild COVID-19. Across the whole study: Across donors, TCR clusters were largely donor specific. Study-level points and caveats: Mainly in CM and EM were contracting CD4+ clones; CD8+ were in EMRA. Pre-infection memory showed some responding clones, and this suggested that cross-reactive memory joined.

Germline lookup yields CDR1 SGHRS and CDR2 YFSETQ. Trimming removed 1 base from V and 3 bases from J, with 17 bases in between. The CDR3 is 17 amino acids. From 5'RACE with constant-segment primers came TCR alpha and TCR beta cDNA libraries that carried sample barcodes and UMIs. TCRdb re-called the 5' RACE reads with MiXCR, one entry per CDR3 protein. The table shows hundreds of thousands of distinct CDR3 sequences, with around a sixth occurring only once. Comment on this clonotype: The antigen is not known.

The receptor was derived from a man between 18 and 35 years old who had mild COVID-19 (a few samples of this study predate the infection). Cell type and time point are not known. Sequenced input: PBMCs or a T cell subset sorted from them (not recorded which). V usage is TRBV5-1 and J usage is TRBJ2-1, with D possibly being TRBD1 or TRBD2 (5 bases each). The CDR3, as DNA: TGCGCCAGCAGCTTGCGTCCGGGGACCGAGGGCTACAATGAGCAGTTCTTC. Its protein is CASSLRPGTEGYNEQFF.